These T cell receptor beta chains were read from a single sample in a study of T cells in Graves' hyperthyroidism and ophthalmopathy. From the multiplex PCR reads, TCRdb called clonotypes with MiXCR, one entry per CDR3 protein. The sample shows 620,000 or so distinct CDR3 sequences, about 14% of them seen only once. Source material: blood. The source is a woman in her fifties or sixties with Graves' ophthalmopathy. Both conserved end residues are part of each CDR3. D genes are given only for firm matches. The size field is filled for only some rows; it gives once, few, many or a size class.

clone_size d_call j_call v_call cdr3_nt cdr3_aa
few NA TRBJ2-3 TRBV6-1 TGTGCCAGCAGTGAAGAGGGGGTAGGGGCAGATACGCAGTATTTT CASSEEGVGADTQYF
many TRBD2 TRBJ2-4 TRBV12-3/TRBV12-4 TGTGCCAGCAGTTCCGCGGGGGGACTAGCCAAAAACATTCAGTACTTC CASSSAGGLAKNIQYF
NA NA TRBJ2-1 TRBV20-1 TGCAGTGCTAGCCGCGAGCGGAGGAGCTCCTACAATGAGCAGTTCTTC CSASRERRSSYNEQFF
many NA TRBJ1-2 TRBV3-1 TGTGCCAGCAGCCAAGGAGGTACAGGGTATGGCTACACCTTC CASSQGGTGYGYTF
NA NA TRBJ2-4 TRBV6-1 TGTGCCAGCAGCCCCTTGGGACAAGCCAAAAACATTCAGTACTTC CASSPLGQAKNIQYF
few NA TRBJ2-4 TRBV6-5 TGTGCCAGCAGTTACTCCCCAGGGGGGCTAGCCAAAAACATTCAGTACTTC CASSYSPGGLAKNIQYF
NA TRBD2 TRBJ2-2 TRBV12-3/TRBV12-4 TGTGCCAGCAGTACGACTAGCGGGAGCCCTGCCGGGGAGCTGTTTTTT CASSTTSGSPAGELFF
many NA TRBJ2-3 TRBV12-3/TRBV12-4 TGTGCCAGCAGAGAGCGGGTTAGCACAGATACGCAGTATTTT CASRERVSTDTQYF
many NA TRBJ2-7 TRBV28 TGTGCCAGTCAAGGTCAGACCTACGAGCAGTACTTC CASQGQTYEQYF
many NA TRBJ2-3 TRBV7-3 TGTGCCAGCAGCTTATTGGCTGGACCCTACACAGATACGCAGTATTTT CASSLLAGPYTDTQYF
NA NA TRBJ1-6 TRBV30 TGTGCCTGGAGTAGTACTTCCTATAATTCACCCCTCCACTTT CAWSSTSYNSPLHF
few NA TRBJ1-2 TRBV7-9 TGTGCCAGCAGCTTAGAGAGCTGGTACACCTTC CASSLESWYTF
NA TRBD1 TRBJ1-4 TRBV19 TGTGCCAGTAGTCCCCTGGGGACAGGTAGAAATGAAAAACTGTTTTTT CASSPLGTGRNEKLFF
few NA TRBJ1-2 TRBV29-1 TGCAGCGTTGGAGGGGGAAACTATGGCTACACCTTC CSVGGGNYGYTF
many TRBD2 TRBJ2-7 TRBV6-2/TRBV6-3 TGTGCCAGCAGTTACTCCCCACTAGCGGGAGCGTACGAGCAGTACTTC CASSYSPLAGAYEQYF